The next 15 T cell receptor beta chains were all read from a single sample in a study of cytomegalovirus exposure and HLA in healthy donors. PCR primers comprised 60 Vbeta and 13 Jbeta primers. Produced via immunoSEQ multiplex PCR; TCRdb's table is partial and in-frame only. The sample has approximately 170,000 clones; about four fifths are singletons. Material: PBMCs. Receptors were obtained from a male donor in good health and CMV-seronegative.

This chain joins TRBV25-1 and TRBJ1-6; D is ambiguous. From germline, CDR1 is MGHDK and CDR2 SYGVNS. The CDR3 runs to 14 residues. V lost 1 base and J lost 7, with 8 bases in between. CDR3 protein: CASSEWATNSPLHF. The CDR3 nucleotides read TGTGCCAGCAGTGAATGGGCCACGAATTCACCCCTCCACTTT. The full variable domain, completed using reference TRBV25-1 and TRBJ1-6, is EADIYQTPRYLVIGTGKKITLECSQTMGHDKMYWYQQDPGMELHLIHYSYGVNSTEKGDLSSESTVSRIRTEHFPLTLESARPSHTSQYLCASSEWATNSPLHFGNGTRLTVT.

The chain carries TRBV7-9 and TRBJ1-4, with TRBD1 identical over 7 bases. The CDR3 covers 14 residues. V lost 2 bases and J lost 5; bases outside the gene matches: 2. The germline gives CDR1 SEHNR, CDR2 FQNEAQ (reference sequence). CDR3 nucleotide sequence: TGTGCCAGCAGCTTAATGACAGGGAATGAAAAACTGTTTTTT. Amino acid sequence: CASSLMTGNEKLFF.

This sequence joins TRBV6-5 and TRBJ2-7; 12 bases line up with TRBD1. V trimming: 4 bases; J trimming: 3 bases; junction bases outside the gene matches: 4. In germline, CDR1 is MNHEY, CDR2 SVGAGI. The CDR3 has 15 residues. CDR3 sequence: CASSWGQGAHYEQYF. For the CDR3, the DNA is TGTGCCAGCAGTTGGGGACAGGGGGCTCACTACGAGCAGTACTTC.

This clone was detected only a few times. This chain uses TRBV7-3 with TRBJ2-5, with 7 nucleotides matching TRBD2. J gave up 1 base and V 0 bases, and 5 bases lay outside the gene matches. CDR3 length equals 16 residues. Germline V gene data show CDR1 as SGHTA and CDR2 as FQGTGA. Here the CDR3 DNA reads TGTGCCAGCAGCTTAACGGCCCCTAGCGGCCAAGAGACCCAGTACTTC. This codes for CASSLTAPSGQETQYF.

This clone was counted ten times or more. The chain has TRBV6-4 and TRBJ2-1, with 10 positions matching TRBD2. The V gene end was trimmed by 3 bases and the J gene end by 4 bases; junction bases not matched to a gene: 0. The V gene's germline CDR1 is MRHNA and CDR2 SNTAGT. The CDR3 has 14 residues. CDR3 loop: CASSEAGGYNEQFF. The CDR3 DNA reads as TGTGCCAGCAGTGAAGCGGGAGGGTACAATGAGCAGTTCTTC.

The V gene is TRBV5-1, the J gene TRBJ2-5; D is perhaps TRBD2 (6 bases). TRBJ2-7 matches the DNA end more closely, so the J call is doubtful. This CDR3 contains 13 residues. Germline CDR1 SGHRS, CDR2 YFSETQ. The CDR3 reads CATRRGLGDEQYF. The CDR3 DNA reads TGCGCCACCCGGCGGGGCCTCGGCGACGAGCAGTACTTC.

The chain joins TRBV6-6 to TRBJ2-1, with 7 nucleotides matching TRBD2. Germline assignment: CDR1 MNHNY and CDR2 SVGAGI (reference sequence). CDR3 length: 15 residues. J was trimmed by 5 bases and V by 2 bases; bases with no gene match: 6. The CDR3 nucleotides read TGTGCCAGCAGTTACGGGCTAGCGGTGAACAATGAGCAGTTCTTC. This translates into CASSYGLAVNNEQFF.

This clone occurred a few times. V is TRBV28 and J is TRBJ1-6, with a weak D call TRBD1 (5 bases). This CDR3 is built from 15 residues. Looked up from germline, CDR1 is MDHEN and CDR2 is SYDVKM. Trimming stripped 2 bases from V and 10 bases from J, with 15 bases between. The CDR3 spells CASSLMAGTDSPLHF. The DNA of the CDR3 is TGTGCCAGCAGTTTAATGGCAGGGACTGACTCACCCCTCCACTTT.

This clone was counted only a few times. This chain joins TRBV6-6 and TRBJ2-7, with 12 bases that match TRBD2. The J segment lost 1 base and the V segment lost 4 bases, leaving 2 bases of the junction unmatched. CDR1 MNHNY and CDR2 SVGAGI come from the germline V gene (reference sequence). This CDR3 is 15 amino acids long. The CDR3 here is CASSSTSGGSYEQYF. The CDR3 coding sequence is TGTGCCAGCAGTTCGACTAGCGGGGGATCCTACGAGCAGTACTTC.

This chain links TRBV10-3 with TRBJ2-2; 10 nucleotides agree with TRBD2. Germline CDR1 and CDR2: ENHRY and SYGVKD. CDR3 length: 14 amino acids. Trimming removed 10 bases from V and 7 bases from J; junction bases left unmatched: 9. CDR3 sequence: CATCRAGGNGELFF. The CDR3 region has the DNA TGTGCCACTTGTCGAGCGGGAGGGAACGGGGAGCTGTTTTTT.

The chain is built from TRBV6-4 and TRBJ2-7, with TRBD2 identical over 10 bases. V was clipped by 2 bases and J by 1 base; unmatched bases: 17. There are 20 residues in the CDR3. CDR1 is MRHNA and CDR2 is SNTAGT in the germline V gene. CDR3 loop: CASSDPIAGGSVLGSYEQYF. The CDR3 DNA is TGTGCCAGCAGTGACCCCATAGCGGGAGGATCCGTTTTGGGGTCCTACGAGCAGTACTTC.

The CDR3 DNA sequence: TGTGCCAGCTCACCACGGATGCTAGCGGGGCAATGGGATACGCAGTATTTT. It yields the protein CASSPRMLAGQWDTQYF. V is TRBV18 and J is TRBJ2-3, with TRBD2 identical over 9 bases. From germline, CDR1 is KGHSH and CDR2 LQKENI. Unmatched junction bases numbered 11, after V lost 1 base and J lost 6 bases. This CDR3 has 17 amino acids.

The chain recombines TRBV29-1 with TRBJ2-5; 14 bases agree with TRBD2. Germline loops: CDR1 SQVTM, CDR2 ANQGSEA. CDR3 length: 16 amino acids. After removal of 8 bases from V and 3 bases from J, the junction contained 11 bases not matched to a gene. The CDR3 DNA reads as TGCAGCACCTCGGGACTAGCGGGAGCTTCGGAAGAGACCCAGTACTTC. It yields the protein CSTSGLAGASEETQYF.

The chain uses TRBV7-3 and TRBJ2-5, with TRBD1 as a possible D gene (7 bases). Looked up from germline, CDR1 is SGHTA and CDR2 is FQGTGA. This CDR3 has 16 residues. The V end lost 5 bases, the J end lost 1 base, and 17 bases lay between the germline ends. The CDR3 DNA reads TGTGCCAGCAGCCCCGCGGGACAGACGATCCAAGAGACCCAGTACTTC. Translating it yields CASSPAGQTIQETQYF.

The chain uses TRBV5-6 and TRBJ1-1, with 7 bases fitting TRBD1. The CDR3 runs 17 residues. Germline CDR1 and CDR2: SGHDT and YYEEEE. The V gene end was trimmed by 1 base and the J gene end by 4 bases; junction bases not matched to a gene: 13. In DNA, the CDR3 is TGTGCCAGCAGCTTGCCAGGGGGGTCTTCCTTGCTCACTGAAGCTTTCTTT. Translation gives CASSLPGGSSLLTEAFF.